This TCR beta chain originates from a study of blood T cell repertoires in COVID-19. For the study at large: From T cells, B-cell-depleted T cells, or PBMCs came the material, which was cDNA or gDNA.

How the authors handled the data: Reference gene primer amplification in the assay estimated nucleated cell counts. The assay was immunoSEQ multiplex PCR, and TCRdb's table has in-frame clones only and misses some. That table supplies the V and J calls and clone size; D and trimming were determined from the DNA. Among about 100,000 clones listed, roughly 84% were seen once. The germline gives CDR1 LNHDA, CDR2 SQIVND (reference sequence). The CDR3 contains 16 residues. V lost 0 bases and J lost 3; bases outside the gene matches: 6. This rearrangement joins TRBV19 to TRBJ1-1; 8 bases align to TRBD1. The specimen sequenced was peripheral blood. The sequence came from a woman in her fifties or sixties with acute or convalescent COVID-19. DNA of the CDR3: TGTGCCAGTAGTATAGATTTCGACAGGGGCTACACTGAAGCTTTCTTT. This translates into CASSIDFDRGYTEAFF.